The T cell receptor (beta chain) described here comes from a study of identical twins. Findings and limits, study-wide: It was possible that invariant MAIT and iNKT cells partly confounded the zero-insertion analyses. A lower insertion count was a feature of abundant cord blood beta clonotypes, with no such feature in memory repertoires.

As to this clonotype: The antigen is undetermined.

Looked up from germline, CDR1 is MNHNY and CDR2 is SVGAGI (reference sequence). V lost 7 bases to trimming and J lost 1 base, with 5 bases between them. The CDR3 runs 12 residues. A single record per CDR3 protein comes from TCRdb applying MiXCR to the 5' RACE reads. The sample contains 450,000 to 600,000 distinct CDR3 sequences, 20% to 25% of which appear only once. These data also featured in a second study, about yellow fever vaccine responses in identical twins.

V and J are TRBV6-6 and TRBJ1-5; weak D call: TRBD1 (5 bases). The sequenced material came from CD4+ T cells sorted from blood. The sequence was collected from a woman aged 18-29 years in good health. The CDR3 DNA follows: TGTGCCAGCAAGGGGAGCAATCAGCCCCAGCATTTT. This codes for CASKGSNQPQHF.